This TCR beta chain was profiled in a study of blood T cell repertoires in COVID-19. About the study: Researchers got acute and convalescent COVID-19 samples from the United States, Italy and Spain. PBMCs, B-cell-depleted T cells, or T cells provided the cDNA or gDNA that made up the material.

Germline loops: CDR1 LNHDA, CDR2 SQIVND (reference sequence). V lost 3 bases and J 2 bases, leaving 5 bases between the germline ends. The CDR3 is 13 residues long. Original handling: Amplifying reference gene primers gave estimates of nucleated cell counts. TCRdb's table, derived via immunoSEQ multiplex PCR, lists solely in-frame clones and lacks some. D and trimming come from the DNA, and the V and J calls and clone size come from that table. The sample has over 200,000 clones, under 85% seen once; the top ten hold around 1.3%. This clone has a single count. Patients in Seattle were enrolled during active infection, then followed longitudinally.

The chain carries TRBV19 and TRBJ2-1; no clear D. The receptor was derived from a woman in her thirties with COVID-19, enrolled during active disease. Specimen: peripheral blood. DNA of the CDR3: TGTGCCAGTAGTATTACAGCCTACAATGAGCAGTTCTTC. This translates into CASSITAYNEQFF.